The TCR beta chain under discussion was sequenced for a study of T cell changes during pregnancy in multiple sclerosis. The repertoire was sequenced with immunoSEQ multiplex PCR; TCRdb's copy has only in-frame clones and lacks some. The table includes 10,000 or so clones, about 83% detected once. Germline V gene data show CDR1 as SGHTA and CDR2 as FQGNSA. The CDR3 has 15 residues. V shed 3 bases, J shed 2 bases, and the junction held 5 bases outside the gene matches. This chain uses TRBV7-2 with TRBJ2-7; 9 bases fit TRBD2. The sequence came from a female donor in good health, enrolled as a control in a pregnancy study. The specimen comprised CD8+ T cells from peripheral blood mononuclear cells, sampled in the third trimester of pregnancy. The CDR3 coding sequence is TGTGCCAGCAGCTTCTCGCGGGAGGGGCCCTACGAGCAGTACTTC. It yields the protein CASSFSREGPYEQYF. The whole variable domain, remainder taken from reference TRBV7-2 and TRBJ2-7, is GAGVSQSPSNKVTEKGKDVELRCDPISGHTALYWYRQSLGQGLEFLIYFQGNSAPDKSGLPSDRFSAERTGGSVSTLTIQRTQQEDSAVYLCASSFSREGPYEQYFGPGTRLTVT.